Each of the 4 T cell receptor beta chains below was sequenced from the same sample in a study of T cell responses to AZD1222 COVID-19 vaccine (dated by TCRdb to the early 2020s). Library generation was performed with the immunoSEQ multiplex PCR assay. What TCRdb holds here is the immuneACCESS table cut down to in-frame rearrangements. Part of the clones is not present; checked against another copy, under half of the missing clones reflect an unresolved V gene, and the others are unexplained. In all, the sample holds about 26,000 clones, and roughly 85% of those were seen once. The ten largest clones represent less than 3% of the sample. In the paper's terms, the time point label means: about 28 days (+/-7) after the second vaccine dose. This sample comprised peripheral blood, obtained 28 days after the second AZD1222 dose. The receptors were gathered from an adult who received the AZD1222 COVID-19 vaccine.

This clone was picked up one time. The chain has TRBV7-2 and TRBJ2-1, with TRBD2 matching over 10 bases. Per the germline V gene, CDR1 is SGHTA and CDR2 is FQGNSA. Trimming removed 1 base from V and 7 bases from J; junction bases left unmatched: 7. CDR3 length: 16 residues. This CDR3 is CASSLELAGGGNEQFF. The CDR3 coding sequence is TGTGCCAGCAGCTTAGAGTTAGCGGGGGGCGGGAATGAGCAGTTCTTC.

The CDR3 coding sequence is TGTGCCAGCAACCAGCGGGGGGGCGTAGATACGCAGTATTTT. It yields the protein CASNQRGGVDTQYF. J is TRBJ2-3 and V is TRBV9, with 10 nucleotides matching TRBD2. J gave up 5 bases and V 6 bases, and 6 bases lay outside the gene matches. Germline CDR1 SGDLS, CDR2 YYNGEE. The CDR3 has 14 amino acids.

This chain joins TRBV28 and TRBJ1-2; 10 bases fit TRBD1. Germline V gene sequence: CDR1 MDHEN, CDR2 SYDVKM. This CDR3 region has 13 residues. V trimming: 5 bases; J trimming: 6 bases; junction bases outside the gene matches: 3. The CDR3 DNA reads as TGTGCCAGCAGTAGGGGACAGGGGAATGGCTACACCTTC. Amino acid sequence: CASSRGQGNGYTF.

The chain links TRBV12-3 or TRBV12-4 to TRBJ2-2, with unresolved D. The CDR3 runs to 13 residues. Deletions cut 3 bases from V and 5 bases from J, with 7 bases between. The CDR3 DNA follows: TGTGCCAGCAGTTTCCGACGAACCGGGGAGCTGTTTTTT. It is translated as CASSFRRTGELFF.